This T cell receptor (beta chain) was captured by sequencing in a study of cytomegalovirus exposure and HLA in healthy donors. The germline V gene encodes CDR1 GTSNPN and CDR2 SVGIG (reference sequence). The trim removed 4 bases at V and 0 bases at J, leaving 2 bases unmatched. The CDR3 is 13 residues long. As regards this clone: Its antigen is unknown.

The study's findings and limits: Links to common viral pathogens appeared, in a later analysis, for several of the most significant clusters.

The PCR had 60 Vbeta and 13 Jbeta primers. Profiling relied on immunoSEQ multiplex PCR, and the TCRdb table lists in-frame clones only, not all of them. This sample yields about 140,000 clones, of which approximately 84% are seen a single time; about 1.4% belongs to the top ten. Material for sequencing was PBMCs. The chain recombines TRBV30 with TRBJ2-7, with TRBD2 identical over 8 bases. This sequence originates from a young man in good health and CMV-seropositive. The chain's CDR3 is CAWKGTSSYEQYF. In nucleotides, the CDR3 is TGTGCCTGGAAGGGGACTAGCTCCTACGAGCAGTACTTC.